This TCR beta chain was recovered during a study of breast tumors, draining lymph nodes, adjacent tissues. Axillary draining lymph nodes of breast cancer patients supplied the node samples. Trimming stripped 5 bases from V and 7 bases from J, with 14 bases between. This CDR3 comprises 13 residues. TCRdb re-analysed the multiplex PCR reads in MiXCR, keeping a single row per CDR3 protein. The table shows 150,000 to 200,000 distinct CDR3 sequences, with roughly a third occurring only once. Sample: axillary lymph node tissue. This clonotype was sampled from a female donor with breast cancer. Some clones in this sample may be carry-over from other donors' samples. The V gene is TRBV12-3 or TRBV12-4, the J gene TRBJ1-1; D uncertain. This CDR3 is CASSPWVLNEAFF. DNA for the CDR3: TGTGCCAGCAGTCCTTGGGTGTTGAATGAAGCTTTCTTT.